The 25 T cell receptor beta chains below all came from one sample that was sequenced in a study of T cells in Graves' hyperthyroidism and ophthalmopathy (dated by TCRdb to about 2019). Library construction relied on multiplex PCR. This sample was sequenced with an Illumina HiSeq 2000. Amplification of TCR beta CDR3 regions was carried out from RNA transcripts. A first-round RT-PCR of the TCR CDR3 used the HTBI primer set with the Qiagen OneStep RT-PCR kit. Starting from the raw public reads, TCRdb applied fastp trimming at Q25, assembled clones with MiXCR and retained in-frame beta chains. Identical CDR3 protein sequences are pooled into one entry, listed with their most common genes and DNA. Across this sample there are 350,000 or so distinct CDR3 sequences, with approximately 18% seen only once. Less than 20% of the sample goes to the ten largest clones. Sequenced material: blood. Receptor source: a woman aged 40-49 years with Graves' ophthalmopathy.

This clonotype appeared many times. J is TRBJ1-1 and V is TRBV28; a weak D match, TRBD1 (5 bases). The CDR3 is 12 residues long. V dropped 6 bases and J dropped 5 bases, with 10 bases sitting between them. Germline V gene data show CDR1 as MDHEN and CDR2 as SYDVKM. DNA for the CDR3: TGTGCCAGCAGAACAGGCAGGACTGAAGCTTTCTTT. It yields the protein CASRTGRTEAFF.

The sample holds a few counts of this clonotype. V gene TRBV9 combines with J gene TRBJ2-4, with TRBD2 matching over 7 bases. This CDR3 is 16 amino acids long. Germline V gene data show CDR1 as SGDLS and CDR2 as YYNGEE. After removal of 0 bases from V and 0 bases from J, the junction contained 3 bases not matched to a gene. The CDR3 nucleotides read TGTGCCAGCAGCGTAGCTCCGGGAGGAGCCAAAAACATTCAGTACTTC. This translates into CASSVAPGGAKNIQYF. Supplemented by reference TRBV9 and TRBJ2-4, the full variable domain reads DSGVTQTPKHLITATGQRVTLRCSPRSGDLSVYWYQQSLDQGLQFLIQYYNGEERAKGNILERFSAQQFPDLHSELNLSSLELGDSALYFCASSVAPGGAKNIQYFGAGTRLSVL.

This clonotype was recorded at least ten times. The rearrangement uses TRBV12-3 or TRBV12-4 and TRBJ2-7; 9 nucleotides line up with TRBD1. There are 16 residues in the CDR3. V was pared by 5 bases and J by 0 bases, with 8 bases of the junction left unmatched. The CDR3: CASSKTGTGPSYEQYF. CDR3 in DNA: TGTGCCAGCAGTAAGACCGGGACAGGGCCCTCCTACGAGCAGTACTTC.

This clonotype was seen ten or more times. V gene TRBV24-1 combines with J gene TRBJ2-2, with D uncertain. Germline V gene sequence: CDR1 KGHDR, CDR2 SFDVKD. V was trimmed by 5 bases and J by 1 base, leaving 7 bases between them. The CDR3 length is 14 residues. The chain's CDR3 is CATSVPGNTGELFF. The CDR3 nucleotides read TGTGCCACCAGTGTTCCAGGGAACACCGGGGAGCTGTTTTTT.

This clonotype was seen at least ten times. The chain joins TRBV6-5 to TRBJ1-2; D uncertain. Germline CDR1 is MNHEY and CDR2 is SVGAGI. The V end lost 4 bases, the J end lost 4 bases, and 7 bases lay between the germline ends. CDR3 size: 12 residues. The CDR3 region is CASSWDGYGYTF. The CDR3 DNA is TGTGCCAGCAGTTGGGATGGCTATGGCTACACCTTC.

This chain uses TRBV6-5 with TRBJ1-2, with 10 bases aligning to TRBD1. This CDR3 spans 16 amino acids. J was trimmed by 2 bases and V by 0 bases; bases with no gene match: 3. Germline-derived CDR1 and CDR2 are MNHEY and SVGAGI. The CDR3 DNA follows: TGTGCCAGCAGTTACTCATGGGGACAGGGGAACTATGGCTACACCTTC. It encodes CASSYSWGQGNYGYTF.

This clonotype was picked up many times. V gene TRBV10-3 combines with J gene TRBJ2-2; 7 bases fit TRBD1. The CDR3 length is 15 residues. V dropped 3 bases and J dropped 4; count of bases not matched to a gene: 5. CDR1 is ENHRY and CDR2 is SYGVKD in the germline V gene. The CDR3 spells CAISDLDRTTGELFF. The CDR3 DNA is TGTGCCATCAGTGACCTGGACAGGACCACCGGGGAGCTGTTTTTT.

In this sample, this clonotype turned up once. A read error is possible here, since a much larger clone lies one base away. This chain uses TRBV5-4 with TRBJ2-7; 7 nucleotides line up with TRBD1. The germline gives CDR1 SGHNT, CDR2 YYREEE (reference sequence). Losses at the gene ends were 3 bases for V and 0 bases for J; bases not matched to a gene: 6. The CDR3 is made up of 15 amino acids. CDR3 region: CASSSGQVFSYEQYF. The CDR3 DNA reads TGTGCCAGCAGCTCAGGACAGGTATTCTCCTACGAGCAGTACTTC.

This clonotype has ten or more counts. The chain is built from TRBV6-2 or TRBV6-3 and TRBJ2-2, with TRBD1 matching over 9 bases. Per germline, CDR1 MNHEY and CDR2 SVGEGT. The CDR3 is made up of 17 amino acids. Trimming cost V 7 bases and J 7 bases; bases outside gene matches: 16. In nucleotides, the CDR3 is TGTGCCAGCACCATACCCCGGGACAGGGCTTTCGGCGGGGAGCTGTTTTTT. Translated, it gives CASTIPRDRAFGGELFF.

This clonotype was picked up many times. The rearrangement uses TRBV28 and TRBJ2-7; D unclear. The germline V and J ends were trimmed by 5 bases and 2 bases, with 13 bases remaining between them. This CDR3 is built from 14 residues. Germline CDR1 and CDR2: MDHEN and SYDVKM. The CDR3: CASSPSTRTYEQYF. For the CDR3, the DNA is TGTGCCAGCAGTCCCTCGACACGAACCTACGAGCAGTACTTC.

This clonotype was counted at least ten times. V is TRBV12-3 or TRBV12-4 and J is TRBJ2-2; D unclear. This CDR3 has 13 residues. Trimming shortened V by 5 bases and J by 7 bases, and 11 bases separated the two germline ends. The CDR3 DNA sequence: TGTGCCAGCAGTGCCTTGGGAAGCGGGGAGCTGTTTTTT. Translation gives CASSALGSGELFF.

This clonotype was recorded at least ten times. V usage is TRBV5-1 and J usage is TRBJ1-2; TRBD1 might be the D (6 bases). Germline V CDR1 and CDR2: SGHRS, YFSETQ. Deletions cut 2 bases from V and 0 bases from J, with 11 bases between. This CDR3 has 15 amino acids. In nucleotides, the CDR3 is TGCGCCAGCAGCTTATCAGGGGAAGCTAACTATGGCTACACCTTC. Protein: CASSLSGEANYGYTF.

This clonotype has ten or more counts. The chain combines TRBV5-1 with TRBJ2-2; no clear D. V gave up 0 bases and J gave up 1 base, with 7 bases separating them. Germline values: CDR1 SGHRS, CDR2 YFSETQ. The CDR3 spans 15 residues. The CDR3 region is CASSLESWNTGELFF. The CDR3 DNA sequence: TGCGCCAGCAGCTTGGAATCTTGGAACACCGGGGAGCTGTTTTTT. Filled out from reference TRBV5-1 and TRBJ2-2, the complete variable domain reads KAGVTQTPRYLIKTRGQQVTLSCSPISGHRSVSWYQQTPGQGLQFLFEYFSETQRNKGNFPGRFSGRQFSNSRSEMNVSTLELGDSALYLCASSLESWNTGELFFGEGSRLTVL.

Ten or more counts support this clonotype. This chain connects TRBV12-3 or TRBV12-4 to TRBJ2-4, with 9 nucleotides matching TRBD1. The CDR3 covers 13 residues. Trimming at V came to 5 bases and at J to 8 bases, leaving 4 bases not matched to a gene. CDR3: CASSTGGADIQYF. The CDR3 DNA sequence: TGTGCCAGCAGTACAGGGGGCGCGGACATTCAGTACTTC.

This clonotype was picked up many times. The chain has TRBV16 and TRBJ1-1; D call uncertain. Germline CDR1 reads KGHSY; CDR2 reads FQNENV. This CDR3 comprises 14 residues. With 1 base removed from V and 2 bases from J, the gap between germline ends came to 8 bases. The CDR3 sequence is CASSQLWRNTEAFF. The DNA for the CDR3 is TGTGCCAGCAGCCAATTGTGGCGTAACACTGAAGCTTTCTTT.

V and J are TRBV18 and TRBJ1-3; D gene ambiguous. V lost 4 bases and J 0 bases, leaving 16 bases between the germline ends. The CDR3 has 17 residues. Germline CDR1 and CDR2: KGHSH and LQKENI. The CDR3 loop is CASSRSPGGNSGNTIYF. CDR3 in DNA: TGTGCCAGCTCACGATCCCCTGGTGGGAACTCTGGAAACACCATATATTTT.

Many counts were recorded for this clonotype. The chain uses TRBV5-5 and TRBJ1-2; D is unclear. Trimming removed 3 bases from V and 4 bases from J, with 13 bases in between. The CDR3 length is 14 residues. From germline, CDR1 is SGHKS and CDR2 YYEKEE (reference sequence). The DNA for the CDR3 is TGTGCCAGCAGCTCCGACCCAGGTCTCTATGGCTACACCTTC. It yields the protein CASSSDPGLYGYTF. The full variable domain, with the rest looked up from reference TRBV5-5 and TRBJ1-2, is DAGVTQSPTHLIKTRGQQVTLRCSPISGHKSVSWYQQVLGQGPQFIFQYYEKEERGRGNFPDRFSARQFPNYSSELNVNALLLGDSALYLCASSSDPGLYGYTFGSGTRLTVV.

This clonotype has a count of ten or more. The chain is built from TRBV5-1 and TRBJ2-2, with TRBD2 identical over 13 bases. The CDR3 has 16 residues. The V and J ends lost 6 bases and 8 bases, in that order; junction bases with no gene match: 10. Germline V CDR1 and CDR2: SGHRS, YFSETQ. The CDR3 DNA reads as TGCGCCAGCACGGCGACTAGCGGGAGGAGTGGTGGGGAGCTGTTTTTT. Residues: CASTATSGRSGGELFF. The full variable domain, rest sourced from reference TRBV5-1 and TRBJ2-2, is KAGVTQTPRYLIKTRGQQVTLSCSPISGHRSVSWYQQTPGQGLQFLFEYFSETQRNKGNFPGRFSGRQFSNSRSEMNVSTLELGDSALYLCASTATSGRSGGELFFGEGSRLTVL.

This clonotype was seen repeatedly, ten times or more. The CDR3 spells CASSLMRGGATEAFF. The CDR3 DNA sequence: TGTGCCAGCAGTTTGATGCGGGGTGGGGCCACTGAAGCTTTCTTT. This sequence joins TRBV28 and TRBJ1-1, with D perhaps TRBD1 (5 bases). Per the germline V gene, CDR1 is MDHEN and CDR2 is SYDVKM. V lost 3 bases and J lost 4, with 15 bases in between. The CDR3 totals 15 residues.

The sample holds many counts of this clonotype. The V call is TRBV7-2, the J call TRBJ2-7; TRBD2 agrees at 7 bases. The germline V gene encodes CDR1 SGHTA and CDR2 FQGNSA. Trimming took 3 bases from V and 0 from J; bases not matched to a gene: 5. This CDR3 is 15 amino acids long. CDR3 bases: TGTGCCAGCAGCTTTTCTAGCGGAAGCTCCTACGAGCAGTACTTC. It specifies CASSFSSGSSYEQYF.

The table lists this clonotype with many counts. This rearrangement joins TRBV28 to TRBJ2-2, with D maybe TRBD2 (6 bases). Germline CDR1 and CDR2: MDHEN and SYDVKM. Trimming removed 6 bases at V and 5 bases at J, with 13 bases between. The CDR3 consists of 14 residues. This CDR3 reads CASRNRDSTGELFF. The CDR3 coding sequence is TGTGCCAGCAGAAATCGGGACTCTACCGGGGAGCTGTTTTTT.

Many counts were recorded for this clonotype. The rearrangement uses TRBV27 and TRBJ2-7; D tentatively fits TRBD1 or TRBD2 (5 bases each). Trimming removed 8 bases from V and 0 bases from J, with 17 bases in between. CDR3 length: 15 residues. CDR1 and CDR2 from the germline V gene are MNHEY and SMNVEV (reference sequence). This CDR3 reads CASRDNGAVSYEQYF. In DNA, the CDR3 is TGTGCCAGCCGTGATAACGGGGCCGTCTCCTACGAGCAGTACTTC.

This clonotype has ten or more counts. The CDR3: CSAPQGKETQYF. CDR3 nucleotides: TGCAGTGCTCCCCAGGGGAAAGAGACCCAGTACTTC. The chain recombines TRBV20-1 with TRBJ2-5, with a tentative D call TRBD1 (6 bases). Germline V CDR1 and CDR2: DFQATT, SNEGSKA (reference sequence). V was trimmed by 5 bases and J by 3 bases, leaving 10 bases between them. The CDR3 extends over 12 amino acids.

This clonotype was counted ten times or more. This chain connects TRBV19 to TRBJ2-2; no reliable D call. Germline V gene sequence: CDR1 LNHDA, CDR2 SQIVND (reference sequence). The V gene lost 2 bases and the J gene lost 1 base, with 8 bases spanning the gap. CDR3 size: 15 residues. CDR3 DNA sequence: TGTGCCAGTAGTATATTAGGCCGGAACACCGGGGAGCTGTTTTTT. Its protein is CASSILGRNTGELFF.

This clonotype was counted at least ten times. The CDR3 region has the DNA TGTGCCAGCAGTCAGAACTACGAGCAGTACTTC. Amino acids: CASSQNYEQYF. This chain joins TRBV12-3 or TRBV12-4 and TRBJ2-7, with unresolved D. The CDR3 totals 11 residues. V lost 5 bases and J lost 3, with 5 bases in between.